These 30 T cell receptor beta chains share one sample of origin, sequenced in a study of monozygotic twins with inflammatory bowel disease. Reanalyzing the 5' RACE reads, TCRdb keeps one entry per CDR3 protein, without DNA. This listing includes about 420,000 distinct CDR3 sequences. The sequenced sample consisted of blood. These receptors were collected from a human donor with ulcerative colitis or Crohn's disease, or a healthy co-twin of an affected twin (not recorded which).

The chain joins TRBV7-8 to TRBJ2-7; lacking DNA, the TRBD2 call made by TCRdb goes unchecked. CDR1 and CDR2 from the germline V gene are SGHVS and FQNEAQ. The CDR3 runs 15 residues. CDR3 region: CASSPGTSGIYEQYF.

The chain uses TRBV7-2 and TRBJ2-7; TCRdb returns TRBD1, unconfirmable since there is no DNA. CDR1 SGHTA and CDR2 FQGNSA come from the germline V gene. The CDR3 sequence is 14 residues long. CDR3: CASSPEDSLYEQYF.

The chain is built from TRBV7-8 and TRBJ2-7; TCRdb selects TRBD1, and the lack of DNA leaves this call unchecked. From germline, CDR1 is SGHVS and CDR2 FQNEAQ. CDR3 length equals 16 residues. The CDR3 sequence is CASSPRDSSSPYEQYF.

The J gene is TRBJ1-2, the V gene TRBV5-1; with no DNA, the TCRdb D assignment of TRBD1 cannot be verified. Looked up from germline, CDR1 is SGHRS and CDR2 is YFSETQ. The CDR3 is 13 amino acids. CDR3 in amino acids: CASRPIGVYGYTF.

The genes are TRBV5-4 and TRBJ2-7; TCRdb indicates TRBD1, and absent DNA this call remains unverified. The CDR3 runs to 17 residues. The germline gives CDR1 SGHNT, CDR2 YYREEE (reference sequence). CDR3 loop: CASSSPPGQEDSYEQYF.

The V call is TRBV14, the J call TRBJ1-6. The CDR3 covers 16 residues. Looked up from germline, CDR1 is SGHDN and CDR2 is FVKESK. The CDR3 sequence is CASSQDVNSVHSPLHF.

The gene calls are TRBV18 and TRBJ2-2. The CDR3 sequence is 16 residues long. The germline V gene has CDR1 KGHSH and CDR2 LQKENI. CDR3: CASSPTALTNTGELFF.

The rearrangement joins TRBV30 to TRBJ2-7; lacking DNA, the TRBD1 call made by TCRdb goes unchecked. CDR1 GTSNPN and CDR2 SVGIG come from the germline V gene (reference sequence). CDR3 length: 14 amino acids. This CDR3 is CAWTSGTGSHEQYF. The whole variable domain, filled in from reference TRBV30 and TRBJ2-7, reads SQTIHQWPATLVQPVGSPLSLECTVEGTSNPNLYWYRQAAGRGLQLLFYSVGIGQISSEVPQNLSASRPQDRQFILSSKKLLLSDSGFYLCAWTSGTGSHEQYFGPGTRLTVT.

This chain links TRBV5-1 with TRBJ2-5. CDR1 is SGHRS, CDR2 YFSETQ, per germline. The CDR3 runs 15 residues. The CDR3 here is CASSYVDRGPETQYF.

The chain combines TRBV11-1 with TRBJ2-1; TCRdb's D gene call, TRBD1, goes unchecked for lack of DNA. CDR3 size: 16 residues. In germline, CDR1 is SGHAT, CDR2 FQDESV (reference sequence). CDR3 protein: CASSARETGRYNEQFF.

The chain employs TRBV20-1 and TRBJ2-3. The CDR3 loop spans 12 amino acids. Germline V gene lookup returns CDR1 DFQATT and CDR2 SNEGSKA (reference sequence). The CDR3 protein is CSADQQTDTQYF.

CDR3 protein: CASSLVGLGRKEETQYF. The chain uses TRBV5-1 and TRBJ2-5; the TRBD2 assignment by TCRdb is unverifiable without DNA. The CDR3 consists of 17 residues. Germline V lookup: CDR1 SGHRS, CDR2 YFSETQ.

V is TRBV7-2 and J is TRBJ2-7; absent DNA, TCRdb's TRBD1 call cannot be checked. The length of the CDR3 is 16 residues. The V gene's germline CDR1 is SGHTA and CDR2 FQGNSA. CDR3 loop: CASSLPRGGISYEQYF.

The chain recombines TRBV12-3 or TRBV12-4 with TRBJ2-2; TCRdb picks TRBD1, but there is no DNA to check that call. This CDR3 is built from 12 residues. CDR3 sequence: CASSLTREELFF.

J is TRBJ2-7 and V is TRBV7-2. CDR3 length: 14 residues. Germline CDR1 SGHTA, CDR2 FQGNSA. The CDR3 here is CASIPSQGSYEQYF.

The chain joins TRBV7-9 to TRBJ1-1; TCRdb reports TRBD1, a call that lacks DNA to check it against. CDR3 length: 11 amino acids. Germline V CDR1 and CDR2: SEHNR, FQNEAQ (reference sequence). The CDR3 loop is CASTQGTEAFF.

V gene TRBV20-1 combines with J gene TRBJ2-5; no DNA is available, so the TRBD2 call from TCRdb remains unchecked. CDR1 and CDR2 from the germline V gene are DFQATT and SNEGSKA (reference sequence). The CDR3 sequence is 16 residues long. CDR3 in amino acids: CSAREGSGRVRQTQYF.

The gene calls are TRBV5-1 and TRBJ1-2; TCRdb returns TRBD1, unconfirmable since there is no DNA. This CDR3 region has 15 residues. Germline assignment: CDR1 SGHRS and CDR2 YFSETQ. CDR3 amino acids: CASSLGGARSNGYTF.

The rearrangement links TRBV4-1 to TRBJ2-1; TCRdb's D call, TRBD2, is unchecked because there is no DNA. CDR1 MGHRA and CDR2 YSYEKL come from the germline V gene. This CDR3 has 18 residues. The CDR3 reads CASSPRGTSGSSYNEQFF.

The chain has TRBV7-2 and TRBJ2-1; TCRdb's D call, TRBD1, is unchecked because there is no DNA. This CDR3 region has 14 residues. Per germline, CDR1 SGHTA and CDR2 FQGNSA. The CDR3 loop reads CASSLDRGHNEQFF.

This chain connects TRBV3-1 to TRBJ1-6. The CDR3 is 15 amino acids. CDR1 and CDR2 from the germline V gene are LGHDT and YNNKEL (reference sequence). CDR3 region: CASSPTGTRNSPLHF.

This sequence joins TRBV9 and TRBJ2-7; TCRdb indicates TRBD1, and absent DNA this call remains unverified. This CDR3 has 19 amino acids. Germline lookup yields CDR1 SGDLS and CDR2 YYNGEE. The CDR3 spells CASSVAPNSGTRFSYEQYF.

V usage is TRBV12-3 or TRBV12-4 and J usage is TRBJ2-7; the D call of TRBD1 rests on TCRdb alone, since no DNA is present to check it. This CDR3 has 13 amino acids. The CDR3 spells CASSFQGAYEQYF.

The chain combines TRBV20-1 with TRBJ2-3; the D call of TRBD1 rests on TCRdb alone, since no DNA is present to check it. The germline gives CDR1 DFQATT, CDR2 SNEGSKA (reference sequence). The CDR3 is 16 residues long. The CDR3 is CSARVPGRASTDTQYF.

CDR3 sequence reads: CASSAYLETQYF. The rearrangement joins TRBV7-8 to TRBJ2-5. The CDR3 consists of 12 residues. The germline CDR1 and CDR2 sequences are SGHVS and FQNEAQ.

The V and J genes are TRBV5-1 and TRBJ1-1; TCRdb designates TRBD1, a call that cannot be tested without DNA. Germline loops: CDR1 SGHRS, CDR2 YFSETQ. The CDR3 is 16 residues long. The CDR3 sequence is CASSLAPGQGNTEAFF. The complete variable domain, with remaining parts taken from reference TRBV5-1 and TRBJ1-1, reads KAGVTQTPRYLIKTRGQQVTLSCSPISGHRSVSWYQQTPGQGLQFLFEYFSETQRNKGNFPGRFSGRQFSNSRSEMNVSTLELGDSALYLCASSLAPGQGNTEAFFGQGTRLTVV.

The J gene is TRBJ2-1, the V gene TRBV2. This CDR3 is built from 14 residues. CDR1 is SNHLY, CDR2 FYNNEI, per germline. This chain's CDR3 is CASRPGSSYNEQFF.

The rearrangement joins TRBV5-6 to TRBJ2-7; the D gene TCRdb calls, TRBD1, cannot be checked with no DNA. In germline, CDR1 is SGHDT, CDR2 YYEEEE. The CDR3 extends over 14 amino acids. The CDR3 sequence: CASSSGQVTYEQYF.

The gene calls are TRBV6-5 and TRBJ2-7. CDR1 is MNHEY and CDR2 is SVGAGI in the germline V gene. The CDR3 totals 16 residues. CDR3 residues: CASSYSMDGSSYEQYF.

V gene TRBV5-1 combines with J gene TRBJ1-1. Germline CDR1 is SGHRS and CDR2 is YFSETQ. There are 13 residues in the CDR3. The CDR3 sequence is CASRPTVNTEAFF.